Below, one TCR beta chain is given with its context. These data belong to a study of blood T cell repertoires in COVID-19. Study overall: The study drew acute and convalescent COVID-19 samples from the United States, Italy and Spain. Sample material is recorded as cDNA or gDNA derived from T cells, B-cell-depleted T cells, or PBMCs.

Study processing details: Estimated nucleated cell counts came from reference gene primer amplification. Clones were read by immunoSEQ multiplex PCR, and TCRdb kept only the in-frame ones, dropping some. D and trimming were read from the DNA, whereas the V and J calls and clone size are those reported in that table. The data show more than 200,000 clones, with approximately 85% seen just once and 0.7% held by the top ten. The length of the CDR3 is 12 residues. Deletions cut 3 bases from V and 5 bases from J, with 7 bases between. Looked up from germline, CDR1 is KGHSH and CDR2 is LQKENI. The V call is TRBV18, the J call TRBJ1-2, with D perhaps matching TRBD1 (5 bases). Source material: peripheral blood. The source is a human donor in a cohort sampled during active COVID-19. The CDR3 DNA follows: TGTGCCAGCTCACCTCAGGGATATGGCTACACCTTC. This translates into CASSPQGYGYTF.